This TCR beta chain was observed in a study of shared clonotypes between healthy human individuals. Repertoires were generated with immunoSEQ multiplex PCR, while TCRdb's copy carries only in-frame clones and drops some. Counted here are roughly 1,800,000 clones, approximately 95% occurring once; the ten biggest clones make up approximately 1.2%. The CDR3 contains 16 residues. CDR1 is MDHEN, CDR2 SYDVKM, per germline. The junction had 11 bases not matched to a gene; V was cut back by 6 bases and J by 2 bases. Positively selected for CCR7, the CD45RO-negative cells used as naive CD8 cells excluded terminally differentiated effector memory CD45RA+ cells.

What was sequenced was naive CD8+ T cells sorted from blood. The V call is TRBV28, the J call TRBJ2-7, with TRBD1 identical over 9 bases. The origin of this receptor is a man between 18 and 35 years old in good health. The CDR3 here is CASSLPTGTGTYEQYF. In nucleotides, the CDR3 is TGTGCCAGCAGCTTACCCACCGGGACAGGGACCTACGAGCAGTACTTC.